This TCR beta chain was observed in a study of blood T cell repertoires in COVID-19. Assay: immunoSEQ multiplex PCR; the TCRdb copy retains only in-frame clones and omits some. Of a few hundred thousand clones detected, approximately 80% appear once; the ten largest clones hold approximately 2.4%. CDR1 and CDR2 from the germline V gene are SGHAT and FQNNGV. Trimming left V 2 bases short and J 4 bases short, with 20 bases between. This CDR3 region has 17 residues. This clone was counted a few times. The sample was peripheral blood. V gene TRBV11-2 combines with J gene TRBJ2-5; D perhaps matches TRBD2 (5 bases). This TCR came from a man aged 35 to 55 who had recovered from COVID-19. CDR3 region: CASSLISGLRVRETQYF. For the CDR3, the DNA is TGTGCCAGCAGCTTAATTTCTGGGTTGAGGGTGAGAGAGACCCAGTACTTC.